A single sample gave rise to the 7 T cell receptor beta chains below, sequenced in a study of OX40 agonist ivuxolimab in advanced cancers. This table comes from immunoSEQ multiplex PCR, and its TCRdb copy is limited to in-frame clones, with some not included. The data show fewer than 120,000 clones, roughly nine tenths seen once. Sequenced material: CD4+ or CD8+ T cells sorted from blood, taken in a trial of the OX40 agonist ivuxolimab. All receptors come from an adult with an advanced solid tumor such as melanoma, head and neck, liver or kidney cancer.

The chain couples TRBV7-9 to TRBJ2-1; no clear D. CDR3 length: 12 residues. V lost 4 bases, J lost 12 bases, and 13 bases lay in between. Germline V gene sequence: CDR1 SEHNR, CDR2 FQNEAQ (reference sequence). The CDR3 region is CASSSLGPGQFF. The CDR3 DNA follows: TGTGCCAGCAGCTCCCTGGGCCCGGGGCAGTTCTTC.

The chain links TRBV7-3 to TRBJ1-2; D is perhaps TRBD1 (5 bases). CDR3 length: 13 residues. Germline assignment: CDR1 SGHTA and CDR2 FQGTGA. V was cut by 0 bases and J by 3 bases, with 5 bases left in between. The CDR3 region has the DNA TGTGCCAGCAGCTTAACAGGGGACTATGGCTACACCTTC. It is translated as CASSLTGDYGYTF.

The gene calls are TRBV7-3 and TRBJ2-3; TRBD1 aligns across 7 bases. The CDR3 sequence is 16 residues long. The germline V gene has CDR1 SGHTA and CDR2 FQGTGA. V gave up 3 bases and J gave up 4 bases; unmatched junction bases: 10. The chain's CDR3 is CASSLGMDRSSDTQYF. As DNA, the CDR3 is TGTGCCAGCAGCTTGGGGATGGACAGGAGTTCAGATACGCAGTATTTT.

The chain uses TRBV4-2 and TRBJ2-7; 8 nucleotides line up with TRBD2. J lost 6 bases, V lost 0 bases, and 13 bases had no gene match. The CDR3 is 17 amino acids. Germline lookup yields CDR1 LGHNA and CDR2 YNFKEQ. This chain's CDR3 is CASSQENSGTSWSEQYF. CDR3 nucleotides: TGTGCCAGCAGCCAAGAAAACTCCGGGACTAGTTGGTCCGAGCAGTACTTC.

CDR3 loop: CASSFRDRPEKLFF. The CDR3, as DNA: TGTGCCAGCAGCTTTCGGGACCGGCCTGAAAAACTGTTTTTT. V is TRBV5-4 and J is TRBJ1-4, with D perhaps TRBD1 (5 bases). Looked up from germline, CDR1 is SGHNT and CDR2 is YYREEE (reference sequence). The CDR3 is 14 amino acids. Trimming cost V 2 bases and J 7 bases, with 12 bases left between them.

CDR3 DNA: TGTGCCAGCAGCTTGAAACAGGGTACAGATACGCAGTATTTT. This encodes CASSLKQGTDTQYF. The chain uses TRBV5-5 and TRBJ2-3, with D possibly matching TRBD1 (6 bases). V was cut by 1 base and J by 3 bases, with 9 bases left in between. There are 14 residues in the CDR3. The germline V gene encodes CDR1 SGHKS and CDR2 YYEKEE (reference sequence).

This clone was picked up one time. The rearrangement joins TRBV19 to TRBJ1-2; D is unresolved. The CDR3 is made up of 13 amino acids. V lost 0 bases and J lost 4, with 6 bases in between. In germline, CDR1 is LNHDA, CDR2 SQIVND (reference sequence). CDR3 region: CASSIEVGYGYTF. The CDR3 region has the DNA TGTGCCAGTAGTATAGAGGTCGGCTATGGCTACACCTTC.